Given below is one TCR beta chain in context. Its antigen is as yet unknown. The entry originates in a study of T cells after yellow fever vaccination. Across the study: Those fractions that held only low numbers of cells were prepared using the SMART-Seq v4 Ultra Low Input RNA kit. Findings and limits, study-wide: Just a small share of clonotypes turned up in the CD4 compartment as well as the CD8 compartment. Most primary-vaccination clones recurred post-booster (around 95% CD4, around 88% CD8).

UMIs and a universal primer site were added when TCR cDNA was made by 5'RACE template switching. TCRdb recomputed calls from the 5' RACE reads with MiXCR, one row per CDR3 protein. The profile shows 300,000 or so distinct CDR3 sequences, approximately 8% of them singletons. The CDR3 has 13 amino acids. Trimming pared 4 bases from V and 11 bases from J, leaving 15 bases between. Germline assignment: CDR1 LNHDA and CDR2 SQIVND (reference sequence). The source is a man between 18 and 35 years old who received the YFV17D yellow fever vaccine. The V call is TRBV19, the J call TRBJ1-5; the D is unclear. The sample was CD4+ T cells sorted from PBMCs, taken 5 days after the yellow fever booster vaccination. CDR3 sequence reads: CASSTTRGMAQHF. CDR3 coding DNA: TGTGCCAGTAGTACCACCCGCGGGATGGCCCAGCATTTT.